This TCR beta chain came from a study of blood T cell repertoires in COVID-19. Participants, roughly 18 to 90 years old, spanned under 30 US areas. Categorization into cohorts depended on clinical history that participants reported. Some clones are missing from TCRdb's copy, which holds only in-frame ones; the method was immunoSEQ multiplex PCR. Seen here are about 180,000 clones, 80% observed once, and the top ten hold 13% to 15%. Germline assignment: CDR1 ENHRY and CDR2 SYGVKD. V lost 2 bases and J 10 bases, leaving 11 bases between the germline ends. The CDR3 totals 12 residues. This clonotype was obtained from a man in his 60s who had been exposed to COVID-19. The sequencing sample was made of PBMCs or T cells enriched from blood (not recorded which). The chain combines TRBV10-3 with TRBJ1-1, with D perhaps TRBD1 (5 bases). CDR3 region: CAISEGTGGAFF. The DNA of the CDR3 is TGTGCCATCAGTGAGGGCACAGGTGGAGCTTTCTTT.